The next 30 T cell receptor beta chains were all read from a single sample in a study of Graves' ophthalmopathy and Graves' hyperthyroidism. Amplifying from RNA transcripts, the study obtained TCR beta CDR3 regions. An initial RT-PCR round employing HTBI primers preceded a second-round multiplex PCR. Each CDR3 protein is one row after TCRdb ran MiXCR on the multiplex PCR reads. The sample carries under 350,000 distinct CDR3 sequences, 17% recorded once. The sequencing input was peripheral blood. Receptors originate from an adult man with Graves' ophthalmopathy.

In this sample, this clonotype turned up many times. The chain has TRBV7-2 and TRBJ2-5; TRBD2 agrees at 12 bases. CDR1 is SGHTA, CDR2 FQGNSA, per germline. The V segment lost 2 bases and the J segment 5 bases; nucleotides outside the gene matches: 6. The length of the CDR3 is 16 residues. The CDR3 coding sequence is TGTGCCAGCAGCTTAACGGCTAGCGGGGGGGTGGAGACCCAGTACTTC. Translation gives CASSLTASGGVETQYF.

This clonotype was observed many times. V usage is TRBV20-1 and J usage is TRBJ1-3; D is undetermined. The V end was cut by 0 bases, the J end by 0 bases, with 6 bases between. From germline, CDR1 is DFQATT and CDR2 SNEGSKA (reference sequence). The CDR3 spans 14 residues. The CDR3 DNA follows: TGCAGTGCTAGAGACAGGAACTCTGGAAACACCATATATTTT. Translation gives CSARDRNSGNTIYF.

The chain has TRBV10-3 and TRBJ1-5; no definite D call. This CDR3 has 15 amino acids. The germline V and J ends were trimmed by 0 bases and 2 bases, with 8 bases remaining between them. Germline CDR1 is ENHRY and CDR2 is SYGVKD. CDR3 sequence (DNA): TGTGCCATCAGTGAGTCTAACTTGGGCAATCAGCCCCAGCATTTT. It translates to CAISESNLGNQPQHF.

The chain uses TRBV12-3 or TRBV12-4 and TRBJ1-2; a possible D gene is TRBD1 (5 bases). The CDR3 sequence is 11 residues long. V shed 8 bases and J shed 5 bases, with 9 bases lying between them. The CDR3 spells CASVGGYGYTF. In nucleotides, the CDR3 is TGTGCCAGCGTCGGGGGTTATGGCTACACCTTC.

This clonotype has a count of ten or more. The chain combines TRBV5-1 with TRBJ2-5; D perhaps matches TRBD2 (5 bases). Germline V gene lookup returns CDR1 SGHRS and CDR2 YFSETQ. The V end lost 5 bases, the J end lost 3 bases, and 11 bases lay between the germline ends. This CDR3 comprises 13 residues. The CDR3 DNA is TGCGCCAGCAGTATTGCGGGCGAAGAGACCCAGTACTTC. Protein: CASSIAGEETQYF.

The table lists this clonotype with many counts. The chain has TRBV20-1 and TRBJ1-2; possibly TRBD1 for D (6 bases). The CDR3 runs 16 residues. Germline lookup yields CDR1 DFQATT and CDR2 SNEGSKA (reference sequence). V dropped 0 bases and J dropped 4 bases, with 18 bases sitting between them. CDR3 DNA sequence: TGCAGTGCTAGAGATAGGGAAACAGGGATCGTCTATGGCTACACCTTC. Encoded protein: CSARDRETGIVYGYTF.

This clonotype was found many times. The chain links TRBV30 to TRBJ2-7; unclear D gene. The CDR3 is 13 amino acids. Germline-derived CDR1 and CDR2 are GTSNPN and SVGIG (reference sequence). V was trimmed by 4 bases and J by 1 base, leaving 11 bases between them. Written as DNA, the CDR3 is TGTGCCTGGACTCGGGCCCAGTCCTACGAGCAGTACTTC. Amino acid sequence: CAWTRAQSYEQYF.

There are many counts of this clonotype. The chain is built from TRBV5-1 and TRBJ2-2; D may be TRBD2 (5 bases). The germline V gene has CDR1 SGHRS and CDR2 YFSETQ. The CDR3 is 14 residues long. V dropped 0 bases and J dropped 6 bases, with 9 bases sitting between them. In DNA, the CDR3 is TGCGCCAGCAGCTTGGGTTCGGGATCCGGGGAGCTGTTTTTT. Protein product: CASSLGSGSGELFF.

This clonotype occurred a few times. The genes are TRBV9 and TRBJ2-2; 10 positions match TRBD1. With V trimmed by 3 bases and J by 1 base, 3 bases remained unmatched. In germline, CDR1 is SGDLS, CDR2 YYNGEE. The CDR3 is made up of 16 amino acids. The CDR3 region is CASSARDRGNTGELFF. CDR3 bases: TGTGCCAGCAGCGCCCGGGACAGGGGGAACACCGGGGAGCTGTTTTTT.

This clonotype came up many times. This chain links TRBV6-2 or TRBV6-3 with TRBJ1-2; 8 bases agree with TRBD1. Trimming removed 6 bases from V and 2 bases from J; junction bases left unmatched: 8. The length of the CDR3 is 15 residues. Germline V gene sequence: CDR1 MNHEY, CDR2 SVGEGT. CDR3 region: CASRRLDRANYGYTF. For the CDR3, the DNA is TGTGCCAGCAGACGGTTGGACAGGGCGAACTATGGCTACACCTTC.

This clonotype was recorded many times. The chain recombines TRBV6-1 with TRBJ2-4; no definite D call. This CDR3 is built from 15 residues. V lost 4 bases to trimming and J lost 2 bases, with 12 bases between them. Germline V gene sequence: CDR1 MNHNS, CDR2 SASEGT. CDR3: CASSGDALTKNIQYF. CDR3 DNA: TGTGCCAGCAGTGGAGATGCCCTAACCAAAAACATTCAGTACTTC.

This clonotype was recorded at least ten times. Possible read error: a much larger clone is one base away. V gene TRBV12-3 or TRBV12-4 combines with J gene TRBJ1-5; no definite D call. Trimming took off 3 bases at V and 5 bases at J, with 8 bases between the two ends. The CDR3 consists of 13 residues. The CDR3 region has the DNA TGTGCCAGCAGTTTTTCTCCGGATCAGCCCCAGCATTTT. Amino acids: CASSFSPDQPQHF.

This clonotype was seen ten or more times. This chain uses TRBV5-4 with TRBJ1-6; 7 bases line up with TRBD1. Germline-derived CDR1 and CDR2 are SGHNT and YYREEE (reference sequence). The CDR3 contains 15 residues. V shed 4 bases and J 5 bases; nucleotides not matched to a gene: 6. CDR3 sequence: CASSHGQEHNSPLHF. DNA of the CDR3: TGTGCCAGCAGCCACGGACAGGAACATAATTCACCCCTCCACTTT. The full variable domain, in which reference TRBV5-4 and TRBJ1-6 provide the parts outside the CDR3, is ETGVTQSPTHLIKTRGQQVTLRCSSQSGHNTVSWYQQALGQGPQFIFQYYREEENGRGNFPPRFSGLQFPNYSSELNVNALELDDSALYLCASSHGQEHNSPLHFGNGTRLTVT.

This clonotype was detected many times. This chain uses TRBV6-1 with TRBJ1-5; a possible D gene is TRBD1 (6 bases). The CDR3 runs to 14 residues. V was pared by 6 bases and J by 7 bases, with 16 bases between. The germline V gene encodes CDR1 MNHNS and CDR2 SASEGT. CDR3 DNA sequence: TGTGCCAGCAGCGGGGGGGCCGGGGACCAGCCCCAGCATTTT. This gives the protein CASSGGAGDQPQHF.

This clonotype has at least ten counts. The J gene is TRBJ2-6, the V gene TRBV11-2; D gene unclear. The CDR3 totals 16 residues. Germline-derived CDR1 and CDR2 are SGHAT and FQNNGV. V dropped 1 base and J dropped 1 base, with 8 bases sitting between them. CDR3 sequence: CASSLGVPSGANVLTF. As DNA, the CDR3 is TGTGCCAGCAGCTTAGGGGTCCCGTCTGGGGCCAACGTCCTGACTTTC.

In this sample, this clonotype turned up many times. The chain employs TRBV6-2 or TRBV6-3 and TRBJ2-7; TRBD2 matches 7 bases. The CDR3 is made up of 16 amino acids. The ends lost 2 bases at V and 0 bases at J; junction bases unmatched: 7. From germline, CDR1 is MNHEY and CDR2 SVGEGT. The CDR3 bases are TGTGCCAGCAGTTACGGCCTAGCGGTTAACTCCTACGAGCAGTACTTC. Protein product: CASSYGLAVNSYEQYF.

This clonotype was detected ten times or more. The rearrangement joins TRBV29-1 to TRBJ2-7; 7 bases align to TRBD1. V was clipped by 1 base and J by 2 bases; unmatched bases: 8. Per germline, CDR1 SQVTM and CDR2 ANQGSEA. There are 15 residues in the CDR3. Here the CDR3 reads CSVEGETGYPYEQYF. The DNA of the CDR3 is TGCAGCGTTGAAGGGGAGACAGGGTATCCCTACGAGCAGTACTTC.

This clonotype has at least ten counts. The chain joins TRBV2 to TRBJ2-5; 7 nucleotides line up with TRBD2. This CDR3 is built from 16 residues. In germline, CDR1 is SNHLY, CDR2 FYNNEI. Losses at the gene ends were 7 bases for V and 2 bases for J; bases not matched to a gene: 13. CDR3 sequence (DNA): TGTGCCAGCAAATCCCTGGGCGGGAGTTTACAAGAGACCCAGTACTTC. It specifies CASKSLGGSLQETQYF. Together with reference TRBV2 and TRBJ2-5, the CDR3 gives the full variable domain: EPEVTQTPSHQVTQMGQEVILRCVPISNHLYFYWYRQILGQKVEFLVSFYNNEISEKSEIFDDQFSVERPDGSNFTLKIRSTKLEDSAMYFCASKSLGGSLQETQYFGPGTRLLVL.

This clonotype showed up many times. The genes are TRBV3-1 and TRBJ1-1; D possibly corresponds to TRBD1 (5 bases). Trimming stripped 1 base from V and 1 base from J, with 10 bases between. The CDR3 is 15 amino acids. Germline loops: CDR1 LGHDT, CDR2 YNNKEL (reference sequence). CDR3 sequence (DNA): TGTGCCAGCAGCCAAGGGGGGACTAGGAACACTGAAGCTTTCTTT. This codes for CASSQGGTRNTEAFF.

This clonotype was counted many times. The gene calls are TRBV4-2 and TRBJ2-7, with no clear D. Germline lookup yields CDR1 LGHNA and CDR2 YNFKEQ. The CDR3 is made up of 15 amino acids. Trimming shortened V by 0 bases and J by 3 bases, and 12 bases separated the two germline ends. CDR3 sequence reads: CASSQEISGDYEQYF. The CDR3, as DNA: TGTGCCAGCAGCCAAGAAATTTCCGGTGACTACGAGCAGTACTTC.

This clonotype turned up a few times. V usage is TRBV6-5 and J usage is TRBJ2-7; either TRBD1 or TRBD2 may supply D (6 bases each). The CDR3 has 14 residues. V lost 6 bases and J 7 bases, leaving 19 bases between the germline ends. Germline V gives CDR1 MNHEY, CDR2 SVGAGI. CDR3 region: CASSPGWGALEQYF. CDR3 sequence (DNA): TGTGCCAGCAGCCCGGGGTGGGGGGCCCTGGAGCAGTACTTC.

This clonotype was picked up many times. V usage is TRBV5-5 and J usage is TRBJ2-2; D unresolved. V was shortened by 4 bases and J by 4 bases, with 14 bases between the two germline ends. The CDR3 sequence is 15 residues long. Germline V CDR1 and CDR2: SGHKS, YYEKEE (reference sequence). In DNA form, the CDR3 reads TGTGCCAGCAGCATCGTACAGACCGGCACCGGGGAGCTGTTTTTT. It specifies CASSIVQTGTGELFF.

This clonotype showed up many times. The rearrangement links TRBV5-1 to TRBJ2-2; D perhaps matches TRBD1 (5 bases). The CDR3 loop spans 15 amino acids. Germline-derived CDR1 and CDR2 are SGHRS and YFSETQ. V lost 6 bases and J lost 0, with 12 bases in between. The CDR3, as DNA: TGCGCCAGCAAGGGTCCAGGGACGAACACCGGGGAGCTGTTTTTT. It is translated as CASKGPGTNTGELFF.

This clonotype was seen at least ten times. The chain joins TRBV7-2 to TRBJ2-5, with D tentatively TRBD1 or TRBD2 (5 bases each). V was shortened by 4 bases and J by 4 bases, with 19 bases between the two germline ends. This CDR3 has 16 amino acids. Per the germline V gene, CDR1 is SGHTA and CDR2 is FQGNSA. CDR3 sequence reads: CASSSPPRDQAETQYF. CDR3 sequence (DNA): TGTGCCAGCAGCTCCCCCCCCCGGGACCAGGCAGAGACCCAGTACTTC.

The table lists this clonotype with a few counts. The chain recombines TRBV6-2 or TRBV6-3 with TRBJ1-1; D is ambiguous. This CDR3 spans 17 amino acids. With 0 bases removed from V and 2 bases from J, the gap between germline ends came to 16 bases. The germline CDR1 and CDR2 sequences are MNHEY and SVGEGT. CDR3 sequence: CASSYSPRPWTNTEAFF. The CDR3, as DNA: TGTGCCAGCAGTTACTCGCCAAGGCCCTGGACTAACACTGAAGCTTTCTTT.

This clonotype has a count of ten or more. V is TRBV30 and J is TRBJ2-2; 8 bases align to TRBD1. Unmatched junction bases numbered 5, after V lost 2 bases and J lost 3 bases. Per the germline V gene, CDR1 is GTSNPN and CDR2 is SVGIG (reference sequence). The CDR3 runs 15 residues. For the CDR3, the DNA is TGTGCCTGGAGTCGCGGACAGGGTCACACCGGGGAGCTGTTTTTT. Protein sequence: CAWSRGQGHTGELFF.

J is TRBJ2-7 and V is TRBV6-2 or TRBV6-3; tentatively, D is TRBD2 (6 bases). Between the trimmed V and J ends, which lost 0 bases and 1 base, there was a span of 13 bases. This CDR3 has 16 residues. Germline CDR1 reads MNHEY; CDR2 reads SVGEGT. DNA of the CDR3: TGTGCCAGCAGTTACTCGGAACGGGAGTGGTCCTACGAGCAGTACTTC. Its translation: CASSYSEREWSYEQYF.

This chain connects TRBV6-2 or TRBV6-3 to TRBJ2-7; possible D gene TRBD2, 7 bases. Trimming removed 6 bases from V and 3 bases from J, with 15 bases in between. Germline V CDR1 and CDR2: MNHEY, SVGEGT. This CDR3 is built from 14 residues. The CDR3 is CASRVAGDIYEQYF. The CDR3 nucleotides read TGTGCCAGCAGAGTGGCGGGGGACATCTACGAGCAGTACTTC.

This chain connects TRBV7-3 to TRBJ2-5, with a possible D match to TRBD1 (7 bases). Between the trimmed V and J ends, which lost 4 bases and 5 bases, there was a span of 14 bases. The CDR3 sequence is 14 residues long. In germline, CDR1 is SGHTA, CDR2 FQGTGA. Here the CDR3 reads CASSSTGAGETQYF. In nucleotides, the CDR3 is TGTGCCAGCAGCTCAACAGGGGCGGGGGAGACCCAGTACTTC.

This clonotype showed up many times. The chain joins TRBV15 to TRBJ2-1; the D gene is possibly TRBD1 (5 bases). Germline values: CDR1 LNHNV, CDR2 YYDKDF (reference sequence). V lost 6 bases to trimming and J lost 5 bases, with 14 bases between them. The CDR3 sequence is 14 residues long. For the CDR3, the DNA is TGTGCCACCAGTATAGAAGGGGTACACAATGAGCAGTTCTTC. Its protein is CATSIEGVHNEQFF.